This T cell receptor beta chain is from a study of OX40 agonist ivuxolimab in advanced cancers. Assay used: immunoSEQ multiplex PCR; TCRdb lists only in-frame clones, some missing. This table has around 53,000 clones, 85% appearing once. This CDR3 contains 13 residues. Deletions cut 4 bases from V and 3 bases from J, with 13 bases between. Germline CDR1 reads GTSNPN; CDR2 reads SVGIG (reference sequence). For this clone: Its cognate antigen is unknown.

Study-level findings and limits: Still undetermined is the antigen specificity of the expanded peripheral T cells.

The chain has TRBV30 and TRBJ2-7; D might be TRBD1 (6 bases). This receptor was taken from an adult with an advanced solid tumor such as melanoma, head and neck, liver or kidney cancer. The input for sequencing was CD4+ or CD8+ T cells sorted from blood, taken in a trial of the OX40 agonist ivuxolimab. The CDR3 DNA sequence: TGTGCCTGGATGGCAGGGGAATACTACGAGCAGTACTTC. It translates to CAWMAGEYYEQYF. The full variable domain, its missing parts supplied by reference TRBV30 and TRBJ2-7, is SQTIHQWPATLVQPVGSPLSLECTVEGTSNPNLYWYRQAAGRGLQLLFYSVGIGQISSEVPQNLSASRPQDRQFILSSKKLLLSDSGFYLCAWMAGEYYEQYFGPGTRLTVT.